This TCR beta chain stems from a study of regulatory T cells in long-lasting Graves disease. As for time point: newly diagnosed GD, antithyroid drugs for less than 3 months. Construction of the TCR library relied on RNA isolated from PBMCs. Trimming stripped 11 bases from V and 4 bases from J, with 17 bases between. Per the germline V gene, CDR1 is SEHNR and CDR2 is FQNEAQ (reference sequence). CDR3 size: 13 residues. CDR3 regions were amplified by Arm-PCR using iRepertoire HTBI primers to build TCR beta libraries. TCRdb recomputed calls from the multiplex PCR reads with MiXCR, one row per CDR3 protein. The profile shows about 530,000 distinct CDR3 sequences, approximately 16% of them singletons. This clonotype was detected a few times. The sample was also reused in another study, on T cells in Graves' hyperthyroidism and ophthalmopathy.

This chain links TRBV7-9 with TRBJ1-1, with D possibly being TRBD1 (5 bases). The sample in question was peripheral blood mononuclear cells (PBMCs), obtained at new diagnosis, from a patient treated with antithyroid drugs. The source is a middle-aged woman with Graves disease. As DNA, the CDR3 is TGTGCCGGGTTTAGGGTTGACAGCACTGAAGCTTTCTTT. This sequence encodes CAGFRVDSTEAFF.